This TCR beta chain appears in the sequencing data of a study of blood T cell repertoires in COVID-19. Background on the study: There were acute and convalescent COVID-19 samples, and they came from the United States, Italy and Spain. T cells, B-cell-depleted T cells, or PBMCs provided the cDNA or gDNA that served as material.

Using immunoSEQ multiplex PCR, the repertoire was profiled, and TCRdb retains in-frame clones only, with some absent. This table holds 350,000 to 500,000 clones, more than 70% found once. Researchers sorted participants into cohorts using their self-reported clinical history. A COVID-19 case was met by exposed participants within 2 weeks before study entry. CDR3 length: 13 residues. Germline-derived CDR1 and CDR2 are MNHEY and SVGAGI. V dropped 6 bases and J dropped 4; count of bases not matched to a gene: 4. The clonotype comes from a young woman who had been exposed to COVID-19. The chain employs TRBV6-5 and TRBJ2-3; 7 bases are a match to TRBD1. Sequenced material: PBMCs or T cells enriched from blood (not recorded which). CDR3: CASRRTGADTQYF. The DNA of the CDR3 is TGTGCCAGCAGGCGAACAGGGGCAGATACGCAGTATTTT.